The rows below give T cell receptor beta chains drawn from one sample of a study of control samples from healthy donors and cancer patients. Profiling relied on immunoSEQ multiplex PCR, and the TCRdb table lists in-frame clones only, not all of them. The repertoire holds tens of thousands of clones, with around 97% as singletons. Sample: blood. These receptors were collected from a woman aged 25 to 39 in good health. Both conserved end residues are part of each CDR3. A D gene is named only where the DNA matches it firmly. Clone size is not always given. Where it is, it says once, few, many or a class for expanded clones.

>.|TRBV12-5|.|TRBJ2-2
.
CASGFGAGELFF
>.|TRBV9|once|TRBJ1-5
TGTGCCAGCAGCGAAATGCCGGACACTTCAGCAGGGGCCCAGCATTTT
CASSEMPDTSAGAQHF
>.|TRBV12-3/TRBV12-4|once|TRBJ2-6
TGTGCCAGCAGTTTGGGGGGGGCCAACGTCCTGACTTTC
CASSLGGANVLTF
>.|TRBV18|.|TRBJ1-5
TGTGCCAGCTCACCGGGACTGAATCAGCCCCAGCATTTT
CASSPGLNQPQHF
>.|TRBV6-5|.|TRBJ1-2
TGTGCCAGCAAACCCGGGACATCGGACTATGGCTACACCTTC
CASKPGTSDYGYTF
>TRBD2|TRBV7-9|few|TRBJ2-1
TGTGCCAGCAGCTCCACAGCCGGGACTAGCGGGACGTGGGGGTTCTTC
CASSSTAGTSGTWGFF
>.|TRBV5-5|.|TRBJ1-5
TGTGCCAGCAGCTTGGTTGTCACAGGGATGGGCAATCAGCCCCAGCATTTT
CASSLVVTGMGNQPQHF
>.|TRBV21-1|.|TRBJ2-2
TGTGCCAGCAGCAAAGTCGCGGCTAGCGGGTCCGGGGAGCTGTTTTTT
CASSKVAASGSGELFF
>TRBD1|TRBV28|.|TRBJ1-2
TGTGCCAGCAGAGGGACAGGGTACCCCTATGGCTACACCTTC
CASRGTGYPYGYTF
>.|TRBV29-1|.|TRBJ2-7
TGCAGCGTCCCCCGGGACATTACCTACGAGCAGTACTTC
CSVPRDITYEQYF
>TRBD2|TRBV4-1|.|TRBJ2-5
TGCGCCAGCAGCTACACCTGGCAGGGACTAGCGGGGGAAGAGACCCAGTACTTC
CASSYTWQGLAGEETQYF
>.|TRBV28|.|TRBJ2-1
TGTGCCAGCAGTCCGCGTACCGGGACCCGAGGGGTCAATGAGCAGTTCTTC
CASSPRTGTRGVNEQFF
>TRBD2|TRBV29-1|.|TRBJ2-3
TGCAGCGTTGGAGCGACTAGCGGGAGCACAGATACGCAGTATTTT
CSVGATSGSTDTQYF
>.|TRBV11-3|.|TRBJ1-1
TGTGCCAGCAGCTACACAAGAAACACTGAAGCTTTCTTT
CASSYTRNTEAFF
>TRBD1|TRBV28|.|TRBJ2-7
TGTGCCAGCAGTTTTGGGACAGGAGCGTACGAGCAGTACTTC
CASSFGTGAYEQYF
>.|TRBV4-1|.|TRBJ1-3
TGCGCCAGCAGCCCAGCCCTCCTCTCTGGAAACACCATATATTTT
CASSPALLSGNTIYF
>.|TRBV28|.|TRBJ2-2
TGTGCCGACGCGAGATGGGCGGTGAACACCGGGGAGCTGTTTTTT
CADARWAVNTGELFF
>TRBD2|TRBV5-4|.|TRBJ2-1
TGTGCCAGCAGCTTGGCTAGCGGGAGACCCCCATACAATGAGCAGTTCTTC
CASSLASGRPPYNEQFF
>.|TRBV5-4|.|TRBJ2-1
TGTGCCAGCAGCCTGGGGTTGGATGAGCAGTTCTTC
CASSLGLDEQFF
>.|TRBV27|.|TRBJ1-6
TGTGCCAGCAGTCCCGCCCAGGGTTCACCCCTCCACTTT
CASSPAQGSPLHF
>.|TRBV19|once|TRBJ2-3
TGTGCCAGTAAAAGGGCTAGCACAGATACGCAGTATTTT
CASKRASTDTQYF
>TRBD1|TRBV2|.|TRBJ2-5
TGTGCCAGCGATAACAGGGGTAAAACCCAGTACTTC
CASDNRGKTQYF
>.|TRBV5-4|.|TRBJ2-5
TGTGCCAGCAGCTTGGAAACAGGGACCCAAGAGACCCAGTACTTC
CASSLETGTQETQYF
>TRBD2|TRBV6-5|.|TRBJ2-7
TGTGCCAGCAGTTATCTTTATAGCGGGAGCGACGAGCAGTACTTC
CASSYLYSGSDEQYF
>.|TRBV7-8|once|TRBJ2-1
TGTGCCAGCAGCTTTACGGGACTTAACAATGAGCAGTTCTTC
CASSFTGLNNEQFF
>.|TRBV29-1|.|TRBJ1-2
TGCAGCGTTCAAGGGCAGAGTCACTATGGCTACACCTTC
CSVQGQSHYGYTF
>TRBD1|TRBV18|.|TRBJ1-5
TGTGCCAGCTCTGCCCAACAGGGGACTCAGCCCCAGCATTTT
CASSAQQGTQPQHF
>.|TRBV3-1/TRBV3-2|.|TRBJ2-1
TGTGCCAGCAGCCAAGATATGAGCGGAGCCTCCTACAATGAGCAGTTCTTC
CASSQDMSGASYNEQFF
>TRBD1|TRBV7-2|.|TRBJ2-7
TGTGCCAGCAGCCACAGGGGGCCCTACGAGCAGTACTTC
CASSHRGPYEQYF
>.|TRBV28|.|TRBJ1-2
TGTGCCAGCAGTTTCCGGGGGATTTTCTATGGCTACACCTTC
CASSFRGIFYGYTF
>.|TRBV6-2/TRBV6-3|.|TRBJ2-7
TGTGCCAGCAGTCCAAACCGGGACGGGACTTCCTACGAGCAGTACTTC
CASSPNRDGTSYEQYF
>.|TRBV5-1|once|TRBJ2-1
TGCGCCAGCAGCTTGTTAGGCCCACCTTCTAATGAGCAGTTCTTC
CASSLLGPPSNEQFF
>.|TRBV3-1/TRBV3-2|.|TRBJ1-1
TGTGCCAGCAGTCGGACTGTGAACACTGAAGCTTTCTTT
CASSRTVNTEAFF
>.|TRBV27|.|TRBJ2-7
TGTGCCAGCGCCTCATTCACAGGTTTCTACGAGCAGTACTTC
CASASFTGFYEQYF
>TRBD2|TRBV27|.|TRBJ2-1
TGTGCCAGCAGTTTATTCGCTAGCGGGAGGGCCTTTGAGCAGTTCTTC
CASSLFASGRAFEQFF
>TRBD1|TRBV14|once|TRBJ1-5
TGTGCCAGCAGCCCACAGGGGAGCAATCAGCCCCAGCATTTT
CASSPQGSNQPQHF
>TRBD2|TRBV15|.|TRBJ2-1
TGTGCCACCAGCCCACGACTAGCGGGAGGGCCCGGGAGCGATGAGCAGTTCTTC
CATSPRLAGGPGSDEQFF
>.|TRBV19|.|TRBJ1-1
TGTGCCAGTAGTATATGGCCGGGGCTGGCCACTGAAGCTTTCTTT
CASSIWPGLATEAFF
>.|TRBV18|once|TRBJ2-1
TGTGCCAGCTCACAAGGATGGACAGAGCAGTTCTTC
CASSQGWTEQFF
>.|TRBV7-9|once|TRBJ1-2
TGTGCCAGCAGCTTAGCGCAGTTGTGGCAGGAATCTAACTATGGCTACACCTTC
CASSLAQLWQESNYGYTF
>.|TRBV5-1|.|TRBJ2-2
TGCGCCAGCAGCGAGGGGGAGGGCAACACCGGGGAGCTGTTTTTT
CASSEGEGNTGELFF
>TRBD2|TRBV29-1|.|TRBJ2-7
TGCAGCGTTGCACTAGCGGGACCTTCCTACGAGCAGTACTTC
CSVALAGPSYEQYF
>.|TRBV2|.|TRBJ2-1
TGTGCCAGCAGCGTCACAGTGGCTGAGCAGTTCTTC
CASSVTVAEQFF
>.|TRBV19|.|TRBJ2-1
TGTGCCAGTAGTACTCCACAGGGAGGAGGGTACAATGAGCAGTTCTTC
CASSTPQGGGYNEQFF
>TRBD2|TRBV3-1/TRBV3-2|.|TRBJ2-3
TGTGCCAGCAGCCGTGGACTAGCGGGAGTAACAGATACGCAGTATTTT
CASSRGLAGVTDTQYF
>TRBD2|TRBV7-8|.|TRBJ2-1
TGTGCCAGCAGCGCCCGGACTAGCGGGAACAATGAGCAGTTCTTC
CASSARTSGNNEQFF